This T cell receptor beta chain was found in a study of neurological immune-mediated disorders. The cDNA was generated through 5'RACE incorporating 10-nucleotide random UMIs. TCRdb used MiXCR to reprocess the 5' RACE reads, holding one entry per CDR3 protein. The sample carries 55,000 to 65,000 distinct CDR3 sequences, 10% to 15% recorded once. In this sample, this clonotype turned up many times. The CDR3 length is 16 residues. Trimming took 5 bases from V and 7 from J, leaving 18 bases between them. The clonotype was recovered from a woman aged 60 to 75 with HTLV-1-associated myelopathy (HAM/TSP). This chain joins TRBV12-3 or TRBV12-4 and TRBJ1-6, with D perhaps matching TRBD1 (6 bases). Sequenced material: PBMCs. CDR3 nucleotide sequence: TGTGCCAGCAGTCCCCAGGCGGGGGCTCGGAATTCACCCCTCCACTTT. This sequence encodes CASSPQAGARNSPLHF.